This TCR beta chain was documented in a study of blood T cell repertoires in COVID-19. Study-level information: Whether acute or convalescent, the COVID-19 samples came from the United States, Italy and Spain.

This clone was detected only once. Allocation to cohorts depended on clinical history reported by the participants. Germline assignment: CDR1 LNHDA and CDR2 SQIVND (reference sequence). CDR3 size: 17 residues. Germline trimming cut 4 bases from V and 3 bases from J; bases unmatched to any gene: 8. In the original workflow: The authors estimated nucleated cell counts from reference gene primer amplification. The protocol was immunoSEQ multiplex PCR, while the TCRdb copy is restricted to in-frame clones and leaves out a portion. V, J and clone size reflect that table, while D and trimming were determined from the DNA. The sample lists 100,000 to 150,000 clones; approximately 79% were seen once.

The material sequenced was PBMCs or T cells enriched from blood (not recorded which). J is TRBJ2-2 and V is TRBV19; 10 positions match TRBD1. This sequence was found in a man in his forties or fifties with acute COVID-19. CDR3 residues: CASSTLGQGPHTGELFF. The CDR3 nucleotides are TGTGCCAGTAGTACCTTGGGACAGGGGCCACACACCGGGGAGCTGTTTTTT.